A single sample gave rise to the 15 T cell receptor beta chains below, sequenced in a study of blood T cell repertoires in COVID-19. Generated by immunoSEQ multiplex PCR, the TCRdb table keeps only in-frame clones and is missing some. Of fewer than 50,000 clones listed, approximately 74% are singletons. Sample: peripheral blood. These receptors were collected from a man between 65 and 79 years old with COVID-19, enrolled during active disease.

This clone was counted a few times. The chain is built from TRBV5-4 and TRBJ2-6; D uncertain. Germline assignment: CDR1 SGHNT and CDR2 YYREEE (reference sequence). Trimming stripped 1 base from V and 11 bases from J, with 4 bases between. This CDR3 is 11 amino acids long. CDR3 protein: CASSLSDVLTF. Here the CDR3 DNA reads TGTGCCAGCAGCTTGTCCGACGTCCTGACTTTC.

This clone was found many times. The genes are TRBV13 and TRBJ2-7; D unresolved. This CDR3 region has 12 residues. Trimming removed 2 bases at V and 1 base at J, with 3 bases between. CDR1 is PRHDT and CDR2 is FYEKMQ in the germline V gene (reference sequence). For the CDR3, the DNA is TGTGCCAGCAGCTTACGGTCCTACGAGCAGTACTTC. Translation gives CASSLRSYEQYF.

The rearrangement links TRBV27 to TRBJ2-2; D possibly corresponds to TRBD1 (7 bases). CDR1 MNHEY and CDR2 SMNVEV come from the germline V gene (reference sequence). Trimming shortened V by 8 bases and J by 1 base, and 14 bases separated the two germline ends. The CDR3 length is 15 residues. CDR3 in amino acids: CASQRGDRNTGELFF. The CDR3 coding sequence is TGTGCCAGCCAAAGGGGGGACAGGAACACCGGGGAGCTGTTTTTT.

Only one count was recorded for this clone. Here the CDR3 reads CAWSVFPSGSYNEQFF. The CDR3 nucleotides read TGTGCCTGGAGTGTTTTCCCTAGCGGGAGCTACAATGAGCAGTTCTTC. The chain uses TRBV30 and TRBJ2-1; 10 bases align to TRBD2. The V gene's germline CDR1 is GTSNPN and CDR2 SVGIG (reference sequence). This CDR3 contains 16 residues. V trimming: 0 bases; J trimming: 3 bases; junction bases outside the gene matches: 5. The full variable domain, with the rest looked up from reference TRBV30 and TRBJ2-1, is SQTIHQWPATLVQPVGSPLSLECTVEGTSNPNLYWYRQAAGRGLQLLFYSVGIGQISSEVPQNLSASRPQDRQFILSSKKLLLSDSGFYLCAWSVFPSGSYNEQFFGPGTRLTVL.

This clone has a handful of counts. CDR3 amino acids: CASSSSTGSSYNEQFF. CDR3 nucleotides: TGTGCCAGCAGCTCAAGCACAGGGTCTTCCTACAATGAGCAGTTCTTC. The chain joins TRBV7-2 to TRBJ2-1; the D gene is possibly TRBD1 (6 bases). Deletions cut 4 bases from V and 1 base from J, with 14 bases between. Germline CDR1 SGHTA, CDR2 FQGNSA. The length of the CDR3 is 16 residues. The whole variable domain, filled in from reference TRBV7-2 and TRBJ2-1, reads GAGVSQSPSNKVTEKGKDVELRCDPISGHTALYWYRQSLGQGLEFLIYFQGNSAPDKSGLPSDRFSAERTGGSVSTLTIQRTQQEDSAVYLCASSSSTGSSYNEQFFGPGTRLTVL.

This clone was detected a few times. V gene TRBV5-8 combines with J gene TRBJ2-7; 8 bases align to TRBD1. The CDR3 extends over 15 amino acids. Germline CDR1 reads SGHTS; CDR2 reads YDEGEE. V lost 2 bases to trimming and J lost 4 bases; unmatched junction nucleotides: 8. The CDR3: CASSLGTGIVYEQYF. Written as DNA, the CDR3 is TGTGCCAGCAGCTTAGGGACAGGTATAGTGTACGAGCAGTACTTC. The full variable domain, with the rest looked up from reference TRBV5-8 and TRBJ2-7, is EAGVTQSPTHLIKTRGQQATLRCSPISGHTSVYWYQQALGLGLQFLLWYDEGEERNRGNFPPRFSGRQFPNYSSELNVNALELEDSALYLCASSLGTGIVYEQYFGPGTRLTVT.

The chain has TRBV5-1 and TRBJ2-1; TRBD2 is a possible D gene (5 bases). With 5 bases removed from V and 9 bases from J, the gap between germline ends came to 9 bases. CDR1 and CDR2 (germline): SGHRS, YFSETQ. The CDR3 is 11 residues long. The CDR3 loop reads CASRLEVEQFF. CDR3 bases: TGCGCCAGCAGACTAGAGGTTGAGCAGTTCTTC.

This clone was seen a few times. The gene calls are TRBV7-2 and TRBJ1-2, with D tentatively TRBD1 (6 bases). The germline V gene has CDR1 SGHTA and CDR2 FQGNSA. The CDR3 has 15 residues. V gave up 0 bases and J gave up 5 bases, with 13 bases separating them. DNA of the CDR3: TGTGCCAGCAGCTTAGCGTGGACAGACGCGTATGGCTACACCTTC. Its translation: CASSLAWTDAYGYTF.

This chain links TRBV2 with TRBJ1-4, with D perhaps matching TRBD1 (5 bases). This CDR3 comprises 15 residues. Germline lookup yields CDR1 SNHLY and CDR2 FYNNEI. V was trimmed by 6 bases and J by 5 bases, leaving 16 bases between them. In nucleotides, the CDR3 is TGTGCCAGCAGCCTAAGGGGCAGAGGCAATGAAAAACTGTTTTTT. Residues: CASSLRGRGNEKLFF.

This clone occurred a few times. The V gene is TRBV28, the J gene TRBJ2-7; no definite D call. Germline V CDR1 and CDR2: MDHEN, SYDVKM. The CDR3 sequence is 11 residues long. V was clipped by 4 bases and J by 4 bases, with 5 bases between them. CDR3 bases: TGTGCCAGCAGTTCTCGGTACGAGCAGTACTTC. This sequence encodes CASSSRYEQYF.

The CDR3 sequence is CASSFGQGLYEQYF. The CDR3 DNA sequence: TGTGCCAGCAGTTTCGGGCAGGGTCTCTACGAGCAGTACTTC. The chain recombines TRBV13 with TRBJ2-7; D possibly corresponds to TRBD1 (5 bases). Trimming removed 6 bases from V and 3 bases from J, with 15 bases in between. The CDR3 contains 14 residues. Germline CDR1 and CDR2: PRHDT and FYEKMQ (reference sequence).

The genes are TRBV3-1 (or the pseudogene TRBV3-2) and TRBJ2-7, with D perhaps TRBD1 (6 bases). CDR1 LGHDT and CDR2 YNNKEL come from the germline V gene (reference sequence). The CDR3 length is 18 residues. The V end lost 2 bases, the J end lost 2 bases, and 22 bases lay between the germline ends. CDR3 in DNA: TGTGCCAGCAGCCAAAAAATGGGTAGACAGGCCAGCCCCTACGAGCAGTACTTC. It translates to CASSQKMGRQASPYEQYF.

The chain is built from TRBV18 and TRBJ1-2, with 11 nucleotides matching TRBD1. V was clipped by 5 bases and J by 6 bases; unmatched bases: 8. The CDR3 sequence is 15 residues long. CDR1 and CDR2 (germline): KGHSH, LQKENI. CDR3 bases: TGTGCCAGCTCATCAACGGGACAGGGGGAGGATGGCTACACCTTC. Protein product: CASSSTGQGEDGYTF.

The CDR3 sequence: CASSYQGARGYTF. The DNA for the CDR3 is TGTGCCAGCAGCTACCAGGGGGCGCGGGGCTACACCTTC. The chain links TRBV7-2 to TRBJ1-2, with 8 bases identical to TRBD1. The trim removed 4 bases at V and 8 bases at J, leaving 6 bases unmatched. The CDR3 is 13 amino acids. The germline V gene encodes CDR1 SGHTA and CDR2 FQGNSA.

The gene calls are TRBV10-1 and TRBJ2-1; 11 bases match TRBD2. The V gene's germline CDR1 is WNHNN and CDR2 SYGVQD (reference sequence). The junction had 23 bases not matched to a gene; V was cut back by 5 bases and J by 8 bases. The CDR3 extends over 20 amino acids. The chain's CDR3 is CASSHPGGSGRAGVTHEQFF. CDR3 bases: TGCGCCAGCAGTCACCCAGGGGGTAGCGGGAGGGCCGGTGTCACCCATGAGCAGTTCTTC.